One and the same sample provided the 27 T cell receptor beta chains below, sequenced in a study of glioma-infiltrating T cells (dated by TCRdb to 2016 to 2017). The listed sequencing device is Illumina MiSeq. TCR alpha and beta CDR3 regions were amplified with the iRepertoire nested amplicon-rescue multiplex PCR (arm-PCR) platform from RNA. TCRdb took the public reads, trimmed them with fastp at Q25, ran MiXCR for clone calling and kept in-frame beta chains. Duplicate CDR3 protein sequences are folded into a single record with the most common DNA and genes. This sample has approximately 130,000 distinct CDR3 sequences in its table, and 24% of those were observed once. Of the sample, roughly a quarter falls within the top ten clones. Sequencing was carried out using glioma tissue, nonneoplastic brain tissue, or PBMCs (not recorded which). The source is a human donor with low-grade glioma or glioblastoma, undergoing nonglioma brain surgery, or in good health (not recorded which).

The rearrangement joins TRBV6-2 or TRBV6-3 to TRBJ2-3; the match to TRBD2 covers 7 bases. This CDR3 contains 14 residues. CDR1 and CDR2 from the germline V gene are MNHEY and SVGEGT. J gave up 2 bases and V 10 bases, and 9 bases lay outside the gene matches. The CDR3 sequence is CAIKSGEPTDTQYF. CDR3 in DNA: TGTGCCATCAAAAGCGGGGAGCCCACAGATACGCAGTATTTT.

The sample holds many counts of this clonotype. This chain joins TRBV6-1 and TRBJ2-3, with a weak D call TRBD1 (5 bases). Trimming took off 4 bases at V and 2 bases at J, with 10 bases between the two ends. There are 14 residues in the CDR3. Germline lookup yields CDR1 MNHNS and CDR2 SASEGT. CDR3 coding DNA: TGTGCCAGCAGTGGGACACGTAACACAGATACGCAGTATTTT. This encodes CASSGTRNTDTQYF.

This clonotype was picked up a small number of times. This rearrangement joins TRBV7-9 to TRBJ2-2; D uncertain. The V and J ends lost 3 bases and 4 bases respectively, with 6 bases between them. Germline CDR1 SEHNR, CDR2 FQNEAQ (reference sequence). The CDR3 runs 13 residues. In DNA form, the CDR3 reads TGTGCCAGCAGCTTGGCAGGCACCGGGGAGCTGTTTTTT. Translating it yields CASSLAGTGELFF.

This clonotype was observed a few times. The chain couples TRBV4-2 to TRBJ1-2; D perhaps matches TRBD1 (5 bases). V lost 4 bases, J lost 3 bases, and 12 bases lay in between. Germline V lookup: CDR1 LGHNA, CDR2 YNFKEQ. The CDR3 length is 14 residues. The CDR3 loop is CASSLPGSHYGYTF. As DNA, the CDR3 is TGTGCCAGCAGCCTGCCAGGGTCCCACTATGGCTACACCTTC.

The CDR3 region has the DNA TGCGCCAGCAGCTTTGACGGGGGTGAGCAGTTCTTC. This encodes CASSFDGGEQFF. This chain links TRBV5-1 with TRBJ2-1; D possibly corresponds to TRBD2 (6 bases). The CDR3 runs 12 residues. Germline lookup yields CDR1 SGHRS and CDR2 YFSETQ. Trimming shortened V by 2 bases and J by 9 bases, and 9 bases separated the two germline ends.

The rearrangement joins TRBV12-3 or TRBV12-4 to TRBJ1-5; D possibly corresponds to TRBD1 (6 bases). Trimming removed 3 bases from V and 3 bases from J, with 9 bases in between. The CDR3 is 14 residues long. CDR3 DNA: TGTGCCAGCAGTTTGGGGGGCACCAATCAGCCCCAGCATTTT. It specifies CASSLGGTNQPQHF.

This clonotype was detected ten times or more. This chain links TRBV6-2 or TRBV6-3 with TRBJ2-7, with D perhaps TRBD1 or TRBD2 (5 bases each). V was cut by 0 bases and J by 6 bases, with 9 bases left in between. Germline V lookup: CDR1 MNHEY, CDR2 SVGEGT. The CDR3 has 13 residues. The CDR3 nucleotides are TGTGCCAGCAGTTACTCGAGGGGCGTCGAGCAGTACGTC. It translates to CASSYSRGVEQYV.

This clonotype was recorded at least ten times. The gene calls are TRBV24-1 and TRBJ2-2; TRBD2 agrees at 10 bases. The length of the CDR3 is 16 residues. Trimming cost V 1 base and J 5 bases; bases outside gene matches: 3. In germline, CDR1 is KGHDR, CDR2 SFDVKD. The CDR3 protein is CATSDLTSGETGELFF. CDR3 DNA: TGTGCCACCAGTGATTTAACTAGCGGGGAAACCGGGGAGCTGTTTTTT.

This clonotype has more than one count but fewer than ten. The V call is TRBV18, the J call TRBJ2-5, with TRBD1 matching over 9 bases. Unmatched junction bases numbered 6, after V lost 2 bases and J lost 5 bases. Germline CDR1 is KGHSH and CDR2 is LQKENI. CDR3 length: 15 residues. DNA for the CDR3: TGTGCCAGCTCACCATCAGGACAGGGGTTGGAGACCCAGTACTTC. The encoded protein is CASSPSGQGLETQYF. The full variable domain, with the rest looked up from reference TRBV18 and TRBJ2-5, is NAGVMQNPRHLVRRRGQEARLRCSPMKGHSHVYWYRQLPEEGLKFMVYLQKENIIDESGMPKERFSAEFPKEGPSILRIQQVVRGDSAAYFCASSPSGQGLETQYFGPGTRLLVL.

The chain joins TRBV5-1 to TRBJ2-3; D gene ambiguous. The CDR3 loop spans 14 amino acids. Germline CDR1 reads SGHRS; CDR2 reads YFSETQ. V was cut by 0 bases and J by 6 bases, with 11 bases left in between. The chain's CDR3 is CASSLGITGDTQYF. The CDR3 nucleotides are TGCGCCAGCAGCTTGGGCATCACCGGGGATACGCAGTATTTT.

This clonotype was counted at least ten times. The chain has TRBV29-1 and TRBJ1-1; TRBD1 is a possible D gene (6 bases). Trimming left V 7 bases short and J 11 bases short, with 17 bases between. The CDR3 totals 11 residues. CDR1 and CDR2 from the germline V gene are SQVTM and ANQGSEA. CDR3 nucleotide sequence: TGCAGCGCCCTTACAGGGTCGGACGCTTTCTTT. It yields the protein CSALTGSDAFF.

This clonotype came up many times. This sequence joins TRBV7-9 and TRBJ2-3, with D uncertain. Germline assignment: CDR1 SEHNR and CDR2 FQNEAQ (reference sequence). Deletions cut 8 bases from V and 0 bases from J, with 12 bases between. This CDR3 contains 14 residues. As DNA, the CDR3 is TGTGCCAGCGGAACCGGAGTTAGCACAGATACGCAGTATTTT. Its translation is CASGTGVSTDTQYF.

J is TRBJ2-1 and V is TRBV12-3 or TRBV12-4; D may be TRBD1 or TRBD2 (6 bases each). The CDR3 runs 12 residues. V gave up 8 bases and J gave up 15 bases, with 20 bases separating them. The DNA for the CDR3 is TGTGCCAGCCACATCCCGGGGGCGGCTGCGTTCTTC. It yields the protein CASHIPGAAAFF.

This clonotype came up many times. The chain carries TRBV28 and TRBJ1-2, with 9 bases fitting TRBD1. Germline V lookup: CDR1 MDHEN, CDR2 SYDVKM. The CDR3 extends over 15 amino acids. V dropped 5 bases and J dropped 2; count of bases not matched to a gene: 6. The DNA of the CDR3 is TGTGCCAGCAGTCTGGACAGGGGTGACAACTATGGCTACACCTTC. This encodes CASSLDRGDNYGYTF.

The chain couples TRBV29-1 to TRBJ2-2; TRBD1 agrees at 12 bases. Germline V gene lookup returns CDR1 SQVTM and CDR2 ANQGSEA. With 7 bases clipped from V and 6 bases from J, the junction kept 3 bases outside the gene matches. This CDR3 is built from 13 residues. The CDR3 DNA follows: TGCAGCGCCGGGACAGGGGGCTCCGGGGAGCTGTTTTTT. Translating it yields CSAGTGGSGELFF.

This clonotype occurred a few times. This chain connects TRBV4-1 to TRBJ2-7; D tentatively fits TRBD1 or TRBD2 (6 bases each). V was trimmed by 4 bases and J by 9 bases, leaving 19 bases between them. Germline V gene lookup returns CDR1 MGHRA and CDR2 YSYEKL. The CDR3 covers 14 residues. In nucleotides, the CDR3 is TGCGCCAGCAGCCCTTCCCTGACCGGGGGCGCGCAGTACGTC. Its translation is CASSPSLTGGAQYV.

Only a few counts were recorded for this clonotype. V gene TRBV4-1 combines with J gene TRBJ2-2, with 7 bases that match TRBD1. Trimming removed 4 bases from V and 1 base from J; junction bases left unmatched: 3. The CDR3 covers 15 residues. Germline CDR1 and CDR2: MGHRA and YSYEKL. The CDR3 reads CASSLRQGNTGELFF. The CDR3, as DNA: TGCGCCAGCAGCCTTCGACAGGGGAACACCGGGGAGCTGTTTTTT.

This clonotype was found many times. V gene TRBV19 combines with J gene TRBJ1-1, with 9 nucleotides matching TRBD1. Germline CDR1 and CDR2: LNHDA and SQIVND (reference sequence). This CDR3 has 15 residues. With V trimmed by 5 bases and J by 6 bases, 10 bases remained unmatched. Here the CDR3 DNA reads TGTGCCAGTAGTGTCACAGGGGGCTCCCCCTCTGAAGCTTTCTTT. This gives the protein CASSVTGGSPSEAFF. Variable domain in full (rest from reference TRBV19 and TRBJ1-1): DGGITQSPKYLFRKEGQNVTLSCEQNLNHDAMYWYRQDPGQGLRLIYYSQIVNDFQKGDIAEGYSVSREKKESFPLTVTSAQKNPTAFYLCASSVTGGSPSEAFFGQGTRLTVV.

This clonotype occurred many times. The rearrangement uses TRBV2 and TRBJ1-2, with unresolved D. Trimming took off 5 bases at V and 5 bases at J, with 9 bases between the two ends. CDR1 and CDR2 (germline): SNHLY, FYNNEI. This CDR3 contains 12 residues. The CDR3 nucleotides read TGTGCCAGCAGTCTGGACGGGTATGGCTACACCTTC. It codes for CASSLDGYGYTF.

This clonotype has just a few counts. This chain links TRBV7-9 with TRBJ1-1, with TRBD1 matching over 8 bases. Trimming cost V 5 bases and J 4 bases; bases outside gene matches: 3. The CDR3 spans 13 residues. The germline V gene has CDR1 SEHNR and CDR2 FQNEAQ (reference sequence). The CDR3, as DNA: TGTGCCAGCAGCCCGGGACAGGTCACTGAAGCTTTCTTT. This translates into CASSPGQVTEAFF.

As to this clonotype: A read error is possible here, since a much larger clone lies one base away. The rearrangement links TRBV15 to TRBJ1-5; 7 nucleotides match TRBD1. The germline gives CDR1 LNHNV, CDR2 YYDKDF (reference sequence). CDR3 length equals 16 residues. V lost 9 bases and J lost 4; bases outside the gene matches: 15. CDR3 sequence: CATETRGQRANQPQHF. CDR3 coding DNA: TGTGCCACAGAAACCCGGGGACAGAGAGCGAATCAGCCCCAGCATTTT.

This clonotype was detected only a few times. The J gene is TRBJ2-7, the V gene TRBV11-1; D perhaps matches TRBD2 (6 bases). Per germline, CDR1 SGHAT and CDR2 FQDESV (reference sequence). The CDR3 covers 15 residues. V lost 5 bases, J lost 3 bases, and 17 bases lay in between. DNA of the CDR3: TGTGCCAGCAGCGTGAATGGTTGGGGGGTCTACGAGCAGTACGTC. It codes for CASSVNGWGVYEQYV.

The chain is built from TRBV7-6 and TRBJ2-3; no definite D call. Germline CDR1 is SGHVS and CDR2 is FNYEAQ. Trimming pared 5 bases from V and 2 bases from J, leaving 14 bases between. This CDR3 region has 15 residues. For the CDR3, the DNA is TGTGCCAGCAGCCCACGTTCTTGGGACACAGATACGCAGTATTTT. It codes for CASSPRSWDTDTQYF.

This clonotype was counted only a few times. The gene calls are TRBV7-8 and TRBJ2-7, with 13 bases identical to TRBD2. The V and J ends lost 5 bases and 7 bases, in that order; junction bases with no gene match: 5. Germline V gives CDR1 SGHVS, CDR2 FQNEAQ. This CDR3 spans 14 amino acids. DNA of the CDR3: TGTGCCAGCAGCCCGCAGGGACTAGCGGGAGAGCAGTACGTC. It encodes CASSPQGLAGEQYV.

Of note for this clonotype: A much larger clonotype is one base distant, so this may be a read error. The chain carries TRBV6-1 and TRBJ1-5; tentatively, D is TRBD1 (6 bases). Germline V gene sequence: CDR1 MNHNS, CDR2 SASEGT. The CDR3 runs 15 residues. Trimming removed 4 bases from V and 6 bases from J, with 16 bases in between. This CDR3 reads CASSAVQGRGQPQHF. CDR3 coding DNA: TGTGCCAGCAGTGCCGTACAGGGTCGGGGTCAGCCCCAGCATTTT.

The chain couples TRBV20-1 to TRBJ2-4, with 8 bases fitting TRBD2. The CDR3 is 16 amino acids. CDR1 and CDR2 (germline): DFQATT, SNEGSKA (reference sequence). V shed 3 bases and J 7 bases; nucleotides not matched to a gene: 14. CDR3 coding DNA: TGCAGTGCTAGGTGGCTAGCGGGTCGGGCTTCGAACATTCAGTACTTC. Translation gives CSARWLAGRASNIQYF.

This clonotype was seen at least ten times. The chain has TRBV12-3 or TRBV12-4 and TRBJ1-5, with D possibly TRBD1 on 6 matching bases. V was shortened by 3 bases and J by 7 bases, with 13 bases between the two germline ends. CDR3 length: 14 residues. DNA of the CDR3: TGTGCCAGCAGTTTTCGGGGGGCAGGACAGCCCCAGCATTTT. Its protein is CASSFRGAGQPQHF.